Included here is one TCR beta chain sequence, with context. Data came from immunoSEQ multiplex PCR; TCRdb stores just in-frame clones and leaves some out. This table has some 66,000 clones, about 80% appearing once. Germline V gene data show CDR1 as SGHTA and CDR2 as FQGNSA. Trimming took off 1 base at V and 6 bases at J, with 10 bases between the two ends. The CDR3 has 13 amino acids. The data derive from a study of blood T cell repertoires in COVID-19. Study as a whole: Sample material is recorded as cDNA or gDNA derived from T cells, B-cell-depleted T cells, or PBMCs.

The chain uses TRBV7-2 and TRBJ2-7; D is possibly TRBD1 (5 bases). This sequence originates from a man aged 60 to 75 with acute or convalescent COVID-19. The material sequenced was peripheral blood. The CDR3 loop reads CASSLVYDSEQYF. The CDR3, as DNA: TGTGCCAGCAGCTTAGTTTATGACAGCGAGCAGTACTTC.